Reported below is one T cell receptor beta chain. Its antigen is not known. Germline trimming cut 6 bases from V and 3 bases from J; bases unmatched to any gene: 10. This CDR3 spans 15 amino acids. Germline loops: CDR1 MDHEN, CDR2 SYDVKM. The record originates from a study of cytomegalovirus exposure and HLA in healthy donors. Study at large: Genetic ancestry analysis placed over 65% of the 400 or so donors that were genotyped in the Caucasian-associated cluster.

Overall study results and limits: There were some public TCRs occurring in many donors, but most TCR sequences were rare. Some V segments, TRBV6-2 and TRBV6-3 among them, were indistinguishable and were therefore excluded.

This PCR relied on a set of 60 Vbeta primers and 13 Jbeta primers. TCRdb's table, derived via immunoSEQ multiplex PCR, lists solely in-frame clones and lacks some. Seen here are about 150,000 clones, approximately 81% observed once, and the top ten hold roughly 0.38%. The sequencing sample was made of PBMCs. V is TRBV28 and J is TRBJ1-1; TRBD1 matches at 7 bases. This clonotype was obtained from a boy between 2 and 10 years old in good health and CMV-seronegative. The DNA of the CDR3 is TGTGCCAGCAGAACACAGGGGTGGGGGGACACTGAAGCTTTCTTT. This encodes CASRTQGWGDTEAFF.